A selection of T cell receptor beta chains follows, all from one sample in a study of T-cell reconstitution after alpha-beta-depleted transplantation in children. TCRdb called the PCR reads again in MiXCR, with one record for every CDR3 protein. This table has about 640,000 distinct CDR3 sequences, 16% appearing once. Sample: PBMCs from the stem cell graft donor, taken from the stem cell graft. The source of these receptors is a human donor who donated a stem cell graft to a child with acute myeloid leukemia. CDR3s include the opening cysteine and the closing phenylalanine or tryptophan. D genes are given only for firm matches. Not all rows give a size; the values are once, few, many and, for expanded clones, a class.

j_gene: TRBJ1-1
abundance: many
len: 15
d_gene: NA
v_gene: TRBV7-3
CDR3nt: TGTGCCAGCAGCTTAAATGCTATAGGGAACACTGAAGCTTTCTTT
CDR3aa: CASSLNAIGNTEAFF

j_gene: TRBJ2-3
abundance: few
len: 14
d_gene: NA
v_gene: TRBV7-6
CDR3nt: TGTGCCAGCAGCTTAAGACAGCCCCCAGATACGCAGTATTTT
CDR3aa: CASSLRQPPDTQYF

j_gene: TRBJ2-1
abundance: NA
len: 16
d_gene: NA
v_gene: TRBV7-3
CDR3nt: TGTGCCAGCAGCTTATTGCCGAGTCCTTCGGGCAATGAGCAGTTCTTC
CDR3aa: CASSLLPSPSGNEQFF

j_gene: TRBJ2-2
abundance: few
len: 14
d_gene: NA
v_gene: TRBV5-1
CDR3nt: TGCGCCAGTGCGGTGGCAGGCAGCACCGGGGAGCTGTTTTTT
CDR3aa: CASAVAGSTGELFF

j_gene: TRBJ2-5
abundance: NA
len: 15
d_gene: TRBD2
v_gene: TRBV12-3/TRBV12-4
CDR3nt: TGTGCCACCTCGACTGGCGGGGGGGTCGAAGAGACCCAGTACTTC
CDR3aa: CATSTGGGVEETQYF

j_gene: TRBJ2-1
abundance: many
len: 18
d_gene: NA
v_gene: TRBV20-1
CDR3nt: TGCAGTGCTAGAGATCTCACAGGGGGCCGGACTAGCTGGGATGAGCAGTTCTTC
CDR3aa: CSARDLTGGRTSWDEQFF

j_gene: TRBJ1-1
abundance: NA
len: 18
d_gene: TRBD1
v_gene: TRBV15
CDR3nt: TGTGCCACCAGCAGATTACTCGGGACAGGGACCATGAACACTGAAGCTTTCTTT
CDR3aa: CATSRLLGTGTMNTEAFF

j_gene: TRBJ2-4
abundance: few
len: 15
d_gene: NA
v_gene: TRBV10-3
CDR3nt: TGTGCCGCCGCCGGCGACAGGACCTACAAAAACATTCAGTACTTC
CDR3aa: CAAAGDRTYKNIQYF

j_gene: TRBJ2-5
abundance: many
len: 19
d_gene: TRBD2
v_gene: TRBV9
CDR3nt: TGTGCCAGCAGCGTACCGAACCGCCAAAGTAGCGGGGGGTCAGAGACCCAGTACTTC
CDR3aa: CASSVPNRQSSGGSETQYF

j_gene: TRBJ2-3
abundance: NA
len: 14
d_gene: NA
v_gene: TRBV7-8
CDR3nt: TGTGCCAGCAGCTGGCGAGGGATCACAGATACGCAGTATTTT
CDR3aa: CASSWRGITDTQYF

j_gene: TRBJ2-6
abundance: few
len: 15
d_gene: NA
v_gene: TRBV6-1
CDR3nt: TGTGCCAGCAGAGAGGGGGGATCTGGGGCCAACGTCCTGACTTTC
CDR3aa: CASREGGSGANVLTF

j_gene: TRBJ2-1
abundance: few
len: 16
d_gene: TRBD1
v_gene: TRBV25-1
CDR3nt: TGTGCCAGCAGTCTGAGGGACAGGGGGCTCGAAAATGAGCAGTTCTTC
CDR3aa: CASSLRDRGLENEQFF

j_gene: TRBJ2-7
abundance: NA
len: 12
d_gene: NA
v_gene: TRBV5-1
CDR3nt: TGCGCCAGCAGACCGGGGCCCTACGAGCAGTACTTC
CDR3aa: CASRPGPYEQYF

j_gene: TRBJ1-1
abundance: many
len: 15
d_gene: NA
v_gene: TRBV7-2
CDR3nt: TGTGCCAGCAGCTTAGTCCCGGGGCAAGGGACTGAAGCTTTCTTT
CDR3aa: CASSLVPGQGTEAFF

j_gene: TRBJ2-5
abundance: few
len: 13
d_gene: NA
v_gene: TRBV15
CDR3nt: TGTGCCACCAGCGGCCGCACGGTGGAGACCCAGTACTTC
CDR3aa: CATSGRTVETQYF

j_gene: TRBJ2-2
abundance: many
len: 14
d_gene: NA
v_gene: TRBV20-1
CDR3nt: TGCAGTGCTAGAGAGGGGGCGCAGGCCGGGGAGCTGTTTTTT
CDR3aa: CSAREGAQAGELFF

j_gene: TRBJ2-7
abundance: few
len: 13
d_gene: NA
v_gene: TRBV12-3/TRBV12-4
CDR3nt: TGTGCCAGCAAAAAGGCAGGGGCCTACGAGCAGTACTTC
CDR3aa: CASKKAGAYEQYF

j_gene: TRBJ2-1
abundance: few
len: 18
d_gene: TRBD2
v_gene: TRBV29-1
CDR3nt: TGCAGCGGGATCTCGGGACTAGCGGGGGGCCATTTCTACAATGAGCAGTTCTTC
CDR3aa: CSGISGLAGGHFYNEQFF

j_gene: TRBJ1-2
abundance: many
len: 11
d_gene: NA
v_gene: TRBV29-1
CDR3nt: TGCAGCGTTGAAAAGGGCGTCGCCTACACCTTC
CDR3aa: CSVEKGVAYTF

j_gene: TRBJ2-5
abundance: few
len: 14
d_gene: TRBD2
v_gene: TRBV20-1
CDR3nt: TGCAGTGCCCCCCCGTGGGCGGGGGAAGAGACCCAGTACTTC
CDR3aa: CSAPPWAGEETQYF

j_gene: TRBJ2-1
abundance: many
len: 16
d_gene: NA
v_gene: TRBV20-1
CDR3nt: TGCAGTGCTAGAGATCACTCAAGGAGCTCCTACAATGAGCAGTTCTTC
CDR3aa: CSARDHSRSSYNEQFF

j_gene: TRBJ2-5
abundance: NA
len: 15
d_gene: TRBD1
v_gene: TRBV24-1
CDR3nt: TGTGCCACCAGTGATTTAGGGGACAGCCAAGAGACCCAGTACTTC
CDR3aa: CATSDLGDSQETQYF

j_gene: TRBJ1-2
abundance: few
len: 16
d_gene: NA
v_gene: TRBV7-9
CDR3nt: TGTGCCAGCAGCTTAGAGGTGAGCAGCTCGGATTATGGCTACACCTTC
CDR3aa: CASSLEVSSSDYGYTF

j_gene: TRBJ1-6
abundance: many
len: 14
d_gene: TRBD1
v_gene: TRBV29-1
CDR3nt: TGCAGCGTCGGGACAGGGATAGAGAATTCACCCCTCCACTTT
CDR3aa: CSVGTGIENSPLHF

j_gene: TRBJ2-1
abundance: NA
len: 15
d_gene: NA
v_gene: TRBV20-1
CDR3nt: TGCAGTGCCCTCACCCCCTATAGCTCCTACAATGAGCAGTTCTTC
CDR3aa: CSALTPYSSYNEQFF

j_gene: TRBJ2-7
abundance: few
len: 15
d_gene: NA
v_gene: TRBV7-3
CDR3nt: TGTGCCAGCAGCTCCCGAGCCACGGCCCACTACGAGCAGTACTTC
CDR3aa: CASSSRATAHYEQYF

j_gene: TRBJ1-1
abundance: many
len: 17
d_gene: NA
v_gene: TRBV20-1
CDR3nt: TGCAGTGCTAGAGATCCGATGGGGGGGAGGGGGTACACTGAAGCTTTCTTT
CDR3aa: CSARDPMGGRGYTEAFF

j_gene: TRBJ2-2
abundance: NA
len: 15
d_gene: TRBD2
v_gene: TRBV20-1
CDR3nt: TGCAGTGCTAGAGATGCTAGCGGTAACACCGGGGAGCTGTTTTTT
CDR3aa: CSARDASGNTGELFF

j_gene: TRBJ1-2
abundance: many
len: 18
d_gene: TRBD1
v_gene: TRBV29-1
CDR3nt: TGCAGCGTGTGGGGTATGAGGGACAGGGTCGATAAGTCAGATGGCTACACCTTC
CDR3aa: CSVWGMRDRVDKSDGYTF